This T cell receptor (beta chain) emerged from a study of shared clonotypes between healthy human individuals. Method: immunoSEQ multiplex PCR; TCRdb's copy keeps in-frame clones and lacks some. The data contain approximately 530,000 clones, roughly 95% of them singletons. The receptor comes from a woman aged 30 to 39 in good health. The sequenced sample was naive CD4+ T cells sorted from blood. Subset: CD45RA+ positively selected.

As DNA, the CDR3 is TGCGCCAGCAGCTTGGTCCTCGATGAGCAGTTCTTC. Its protein product is CASSLVLDEQFF. The rearrangement joins TRBV5-1 to TRBJ2-1, with unresolved D. The V gene's germline CDR1 is SGHRS and CDR2 YFSETQ. Trimming removed 0 bases from V and 8 bases from J, with 6 bases in between. This CDR3 has 12 residues.